A single sample is the source of the 5 T cell receptor beta chains below, sequenced in a study of blood T cells in healthy people across ages (dated by TCRdb to between 2014 and 2017). To prepare the library, 5' RACE was applied. TCRdb lists the instrument as Illumina HiSeq 2500. A second roughly 7 to 11 cycle PCR used a sample-barcoded 5' primer and a J-beta primer mix. TCRdb trimmed public reads at Q25 via fastp, called clones via MiXCR and kept in-frame beta chains. One record per CDR3 amino acid sequence lists the most common genes and DNA. The sample includes under 1,100,000 distinct CDR3 sequences, with under 30% observed a single time. In total, the top ten clones hold about 0.69% of the sample. This same sample was also part of a study on T cells of mothers and their children.

Material for sequencing was blood. These receptors originate from a girl aged 2-10 years in good health.

This clonotype has a handful of counts. The rearrangement uses TRBV28 and TRBJ2-2, with unresolved D. The CDR3 is made up of 14 amino acids. Germline CDR1 and CDR2: MDHEN and SYDVKM. V gave up 8 bases and J gave up 3 bases, with 13 bases separating them. CDR3 loop: CASLATEDTGELFF. The CDR3 DNA is TGTGCCAGCCTCGCAACAGAGGACACCGGGGAGCTGTTTTTT.

The V and J genes are TRBV7-2 and TRBJ2-5; 12 bases line up with TRBD2. The J call is doubtful: the DNA matches TRBJ2-1 better. This CDR3 spans 15 amino acids. CDR1 and CDR2 from the germline V gene are SGHTA and FQGNSA. The CDR3 nucleotides are TGTGCCAGCAGGCTAGCGGGAGGGGTTAGAGATGAGCAGTTCTTC. Encoded protein: CASRLAGGVRDEQFF.

There are a few counts of this clonotype. The junction departs from the called germline gene at one end, perhaps through a read error. This rearrangement joins TRBV20-1 to TRBJ2-7; 11 bases are shared with TRBD2. Germline-derived CDR1 and CDR2 are DFQATT and SNEGSKA (reference sequence). The CDR3 extends over 14 amino acids. CDR3 bases: TGCAGTGCGAAAACTAGCGGGAGTTCCTACGAGCAGTGCTTC. Amino acid sequence: CSAKTSGSSYEQCF.

The rearrangement uses TRBV12-3 or TRBV12-4 and TRBJ2-7, with 8 nucleotides matching TRBD2. Trimming removed 5 bases from V and 0 bases from J; junction bases left unmatched: 9. CDR3 length: 16 residues. CDR3 in DNA: TGTGCCAGCAGTACATATAGCGGGGCCGGCTCCTACGAGCAGTACTTC. Translation gives CASSTYSGAGSYEQYF.

This clonotype was counted between two and nine times. V usage is TRBV7-2 and J usage is TRBJ2-1; D gene ambiguous. Trimming took off 3 bases at V and 0 bases at J, with 9 bases between the two ends. This CDR3 region has 15 residues. CDR1 is SGHTA and CDR2 is FQGNSA in the germline V gene. The CDR3 protein is CASSFVLSSYNEQFF. The CDR3 nucleotides are TGTGCCAGCAGCTTTGTCCTGAGCTCCTACAATGAGCAGTTCTTC.